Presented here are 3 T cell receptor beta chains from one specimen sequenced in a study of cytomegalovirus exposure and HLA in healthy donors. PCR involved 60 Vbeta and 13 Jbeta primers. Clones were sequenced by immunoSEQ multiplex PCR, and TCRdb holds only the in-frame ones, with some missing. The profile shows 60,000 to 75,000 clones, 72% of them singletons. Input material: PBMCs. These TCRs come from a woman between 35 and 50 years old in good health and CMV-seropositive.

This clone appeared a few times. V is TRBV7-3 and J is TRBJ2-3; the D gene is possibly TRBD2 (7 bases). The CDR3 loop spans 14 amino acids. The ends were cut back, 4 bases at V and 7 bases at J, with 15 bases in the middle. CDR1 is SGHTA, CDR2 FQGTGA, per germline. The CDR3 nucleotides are TGTGCCAGCAGCTCAGGAGGGGGGGCGAATACGCAGTATTTT. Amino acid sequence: CASSSGGGANTQYF.

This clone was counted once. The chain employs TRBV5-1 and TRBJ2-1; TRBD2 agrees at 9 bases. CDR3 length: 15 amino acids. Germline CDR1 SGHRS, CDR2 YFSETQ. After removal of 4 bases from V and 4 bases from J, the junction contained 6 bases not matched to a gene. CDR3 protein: CASSRGGDTYNEQFF. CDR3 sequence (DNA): TGCGCCAGCAGCCGCGGGGGGGACACATACAATGAGCAGTTCTTC. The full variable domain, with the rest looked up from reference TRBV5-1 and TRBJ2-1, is KAGVTQTPRYLIKTRGQQVTLSCSPISGHRSVSWYQQTPGQGLQFLFEYFSETQRNKGNFPGRFSGRQFSNSRSEMNVSTLELGDSALYLCASSRGGDTYNEQFFGPGTRLTVL.

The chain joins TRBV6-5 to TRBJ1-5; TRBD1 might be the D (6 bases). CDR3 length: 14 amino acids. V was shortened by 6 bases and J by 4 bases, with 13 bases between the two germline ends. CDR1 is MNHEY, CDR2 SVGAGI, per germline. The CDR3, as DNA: TGTGCCAGCAGCTTCAACAGGGTGAATCAGCCCCAGCATTTT. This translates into CASSFNRVNQPQHF.